This TCR beta chain was sequenced during a study of T cell responses to AZD1222 COVID-19 vaccine. Regarding this clone: Its specificity is not known.

Overall study findings and caveats: Donors were largely white British and mainly female; clonal diversity was possibly underestimated.

Trimming at V came to 4 bases and at J to 11 bases, leaving 12 bases not matched to a gene. CDR1 and CDR2 (germline): SGHAT, FQNNGV. The CDR3 covers 15 residues. Repertoires were generated with immunoSEQ multiplex PCR, while TCRdb's copy carries only in-frame clones and drops some. The data contain approximately 130,000 clones, 89% of them singletons. The clonotype originates from an adult who received the AZD1222 COVID-19 vaccine. J is TRBJ2-3 and V is TRBV11-2, with TRBD2 matching 10 bases. The sequencing here drew on peripheral blood, taken 28 days after the second AZD1222 dose. The CDR3 DNA is TGTGCCAGCAGCTCCACTAGCGGGATCGCCTTGGGGCAGTATTTT. Translation: CASSSTSGIALGQYF.